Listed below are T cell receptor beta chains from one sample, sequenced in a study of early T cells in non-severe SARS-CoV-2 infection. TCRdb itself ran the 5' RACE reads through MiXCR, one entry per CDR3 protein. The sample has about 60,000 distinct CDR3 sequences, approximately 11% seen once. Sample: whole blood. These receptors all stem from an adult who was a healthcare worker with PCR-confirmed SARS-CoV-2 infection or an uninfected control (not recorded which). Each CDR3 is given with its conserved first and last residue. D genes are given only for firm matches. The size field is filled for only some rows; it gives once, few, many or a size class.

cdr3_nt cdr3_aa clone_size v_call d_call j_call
TGTGCCAGCCGGGGGCCCCCCGGGGAGCTGTTTTTT CASRGPPGELFF - TRBV7-2 - TRBJ2-2
TGTGCCAGCAGCTTCGCTAGCGGGAGGGCCTACGATACGCAGTATTTT CASSFASGRAYDTQYF many TRBV11-3 TRBD2 TRBJ2-3
TGTGCCAGCAGCTTGTCAGGGATTCAGTACTTC CASSLSGIQYF few TRBV5-4 - TRBJ2-4
TGTGCCAGCAGTTTACTACTCCCAGGGGGGGCGGATGGCTACACCTTC CASSLLLPGGADGYTF - TRBV12-3/TRBV12-4 TRBD1 TRBJ1-2
TGCGCCAGCAGCCAAGCCAATGAGCAGTTCTTC CASSQANEQFF few TRBV5-1 - TRBJ2-1
TGTGCCAGCAGTTTATGGGGCTCCTATGGCTACACCTTC CASSLWGSYGYTF many TRBV28 - TRBJ1-2
TGTGCCAGCAGCCAAGAGGCAGGGGGAAGGACTGAAGCTTTCTTT CASSQEAGGRTEAFF - TRBV3-1 TRBD1 TRBJ1-1
TGTGCCAGCAGCAGACAGCGCCGGGACAACTGGGTGAGGGAGCAGTACTTC CASSRQRRDNWVREQYF many TRBV21-1 - TRBJ2-7
TGCAGCGTTGACCTGGGTAGAGATACGCAGTATTTT CSVDLGRDTQYF few TRBV29-1 - TRBJ2-3
TGTGCCAGCAGCCAAGTTGACAGGGGCCACGAGCAGTACTTC CASSQVDRGHEQYF few TRBV3-1 TRBD1 TRBJ2-7
TGTGCCAGCAGCTCACGCCACGATAGTCAAGAGACCCAGTACTTC CASSSRHDSQETQYF - TRBV9 - TRBJ2-5
TGTGCCAGCAGCTCGGGGCAGACCGGGGAGCTGTTTTTT CASSSGQTGELFF many TRBV7-3 - TRBJ2-2
TGTGCCAGCAGTTACAGACAGTCCTGGCATTTT CASSYRQSWHF - TRBV6-2/TRBV6-3 - TRBJ1-5
TGTGCCAGCAGCTTAGTAGTATACAATGAGCAGTTCTTC CASSLVVYNEQFF - TRBV7-2 - TRBJ2-1
TGTGTCAGCAGCCGTATGAAGGGACCCGAGCAGTACTTC CVSSRMKGPEQYF - TRBV11-1 - TRBJ2-7
TGTGCCAGCGGTGAGGTACTAGCGGGGCCTATCGGGACCGGGGAGCTGTTTTTT CASGEVLAGPIGTGELFF few TRBV28 TRBD2 TRBJ2-2
TGTGCCAGCAGCTCCCTGACAGGGAAGTATGGCTACACCTTC CASSSLTGKYGYTF many TRBV12-3/TRBV12-4 TRBD1 TRBJ1-2
TGTGCCTGGAATACAGGTACTAATCAGCCCCAGCATTTT CAWNTGTNQPQHF few TRBV30 - TRBJ1-5
TGTGCCAGCAGCTTGGTTACGGACAGTTCCTTGTTTTTT CASSLVTDSSLFF many TRBV5-5 - TRBJ1-4
TGTGCCAGCGGATCACCGTGGGCAGGGGCTACCCAGACAAGCACAGATACGCAGTATTTT CASGSPWAGATQTSTDTQYF few TRBV27 - TRBJ2-3
TGCGCCAGCAGCCAAGACTGGCCAACCGAGCAGTTCTTC CASSQDWPTEQFF many TRBV4-3 - TRBJ2-1
TGTGCCAGCTCACGACCGGACATTGCGAATTCACCCCTCCACTTT CASSRPDIANSPLHF few TRBV18 - TRBJ1-6
TGTGCCAGCAGCTTAGAGGGCGGAAGTCAGCCCCAGCATTTT CASSLEGGSQPQHF many TRBV7-9 - TRBJ1-5
TGTGCCAGCAGTTACCCCCACGGGCGGGGGCGGTCCTACAATGAGCAGTTCTTC CASSYPHGRGRSYNEQFF - TRBV6-6 - TRBJ2-1
TGTGCCAGCAGCTTATCGTCCTACAATGAGCAGTTCTTC CASSLSSYNEQFF many TRBV7-6 - TRBJ2-1
TGTGCCACGGGGGCTCTCGAGGATTCACCCCTCCACTTT CATGALEDSPLHF many TRBV2 - TRBJ1-6
TGCGCCAGCAGTGAAGGGAACGAGCAGTTCTTC CASSEGNEQFF - TRBV10-2 - TRBJ2-1
TGTGCCAGCAGTTACTTACAGACTAACACTGAAGCTTTCTTT CASSYLQTNTEAFF many TRBV6-2/TRBV6-3 - TRBJ1-1
TGCAGTGCAAAGACTAGCGGGGATGGAGATGAGCAGTTCTTC CSAKTSGDGDEQFF few TRBV20-1 TRBD2 TRBJ2-1
TGCAGCGTTGAGCTGGGGGCTGGAGATACGCAGTATTTT CSVELGAGDTQYF many TRBV29-1 - TRBJ2-3
TGTGCCAGCAGCCTCGAACCTCCCACGCAGTATTTT CASSLEPPTQYF - TRBV3-1 - TRBJ2-3
TGTGCCAGCAGTGAATATTCCGGGACACCGAACACCGGGGAGCTGTTTTTT CASSEYSGTPNTGELFF few TRBV25-1 - TRBJ2-2
TGTGCCAGCAGTTTAAAAGGGGGCGGAACCAACACTGAAGCTTTCTTT CASSLKGGGTNTEAFF - TRBV12-3/TRBV12-4 TRBD1 TRBJ1-1
TGTGCCAGCAGTCCCGCGGACGGGTTTGAGCAGTTCTTC CASSPADGFEQFF - TRBV27 - TRBJ2-1
TGCAGTGCTCCCCACAGATACTATGGCTACACCTTC CSAPHRYYGYTF few TRBV20-1 - TRBJ1-2
TGTGCCAGCAGCTTAGGCCTTTCCTCGATCAATCAGCCCCAGCATTTT CASSLGLSSINQPQHF few TRBV13 - TRBJ1-5
TGTGCCAGCTTCGGACAGGGTCAAAACTATGGCTACACCTTC CASFGQGQNYGYTF - TRBV2 TRBD1 TRBJ1-2
TGCAGTGCTAGACAGGACTCTGGAAACACCATATATTTT CSARQDSGNTIYF - TRBV20-1 - TRBJ1-3
TGTGCCAGCAGCTCAGACGGGACAGCTCGCGGGGGAGCTTTCTTT CASSSDGTARGGAFF many TRBV7-8 TRBD1 TRBJ1-1
TGCAGTGCCTCTCAGGCCAACAGGGGGGGTAGAGGCCAGTACTTC CSASQANRGGRGQYF - TRBV20-1 - TRBJ2-5
TGTGCCAGCAGCTCGCTAGGATTCAATGAGCAGTTCTTC CASSSLGFNEQFF once TRBV13 - TRBJ2-1
TGTGCAAGTCGCTTAGCCGCCCCTAAAAGGTACAAGGAGGGCGGCACCGGGGAGCTGTTTTTT CASRLAAPKRYKEGGTGELFF - TRBV12-2 - TRBJ2-2
TGCAGCGTTGAAAGGGACAGGGGCTACGAGCAGTACTTC CSVERDRGYEQYF many TRBV29-1 TRBD1 TRBJ2-7
TGTGCCTGGACGGGGTTGTGGGCGAACACTGAAGCTTTCTTT CAWTGLWANTEAFF - TRBV30 - TRBJ1-1
TGTGCCAGCAGCTTTCAAGGAGATACGCAGTATTTT CASSFQGDTQYF many TRBV7-3 - TRBJ2-3
TGTGCCAGCAGCCTGACCCCCTTTTCCTACGAGCAGTACTTC CASSLTPFSYEQYF many TRBV9 - TRBJ2-7
TGCAGTGCTCCTGGGACAGGGGGATGGTCACCCCTCCACTTT CSAPGTGGWSPLHF once TRBV20-1 TRBD1 TRBJ1-6
TGCAGTGCTAGAGGACTAGCGGGCTACGAGCAGTACTTC CSARGLAGYEQYF medium-sized TRBV20-1 TRBD2 TRBJ2-7
TGTGCCAGCAGCGTGGCGCCTGGAGAAAAACTGTTTTTT CASSVAPGEKLFF few TRBV9 - TRBJ1-4
TGTGCCAGCAGCACGGACAGGGCGAGCTACACCTTC CASSTDRASYTF many TRBV7-8 TRBD1 TRBJ1-2
TGCAGTGCTGATACAGGGGGCAAGCAGTACTTC CSADTGGKQYF - TRBV20-1 TRBD1 TRBJ2-7
TGTGCCAGCAGGGGGTATGCAACTAATGAAAAACTGTTTTTT CASRGYATNEKLFF few TRBV28 - TRBJ1-4
TGCGCCAGCAGCCCCTCCGCCAAGGGGGTGTCTGAAGCTTTCTTT CASSPSAKGVSEAFF few TRBV4-3 - TRBJ1-1
TGCGCCAGCAGCCGGACAGGCGGACAGGCTCGGGTCACCGGGGAGCTGTTTTTT CASSRTGGQARVTGELFF few TRBV5-1 TRBD1 TRBJ2-2